Shown below are 11 T cell receptor beta chains from a single sample sequenced in a study of beta chain features in type 1 diabetes. Notes on the study in general: A moderate, significant TCRB CDR3 shortening appeared in type 1 diabetes across four CD4+ subsets.

No antigen has been identified for these receptors. The isolated RNA, all of it, was reverse transcribed, so expressed TCRB transcripts were what got sequenced. The protocol was immunoSEQ multiplex PCR, while the TCRdb copy is restricted to in-frame clones and leaves out a portion. Of approximately 130,000 clones in the sample, around a sixth were seen once. What was sequenced was central memory CD4+ T cells from blood. These receptor sequences come from a man aged 18 to 29 with type 1 diabetes.

The CDR3 is CASSLERGGGTDTQYF. For the CDR3, the DNA is TGTGCCAGCAGCCTTGAACGGGGGGGCGGCACAGATACGCAGTATTTT. This chain connects TRBV14 to TRBJ2-3; 8 nucleotides agree with TRBD2. The CDR3 has 16 amino acids. The V and J ends lost 4 bases and 1 base, in that order; junction bases with no gene match: 7. Germline V gives CDR1 SGHDN, CDR2 FVKESK.

This clone appeared a few times. CDR3 loop: CASSAFGGAGTDTQYF. The CDR3 DNA reads as TGTGCCAGCAGCGCCTTCGGGGGGGCAGGCACAGATACGCAGTATTTT. This chain uses TRBV9 with TRBJ2-3, with 8 bases identical to TRBD2. The CDR3 runs to 16 residues. V dropped 3 bases and J dropped 1; count of bases not matched to a gene: 7. CDR1 is SGDLS and CDR2 is YYNGEE in the germline V gene.

Remarks on this clone: This may be a read error: a much more frequent sequence differs by one nucleotide. Other DNA sequences of this sample code for an identical CDR3. The V and J genes are TRBV2 and TRBJ1-5; 9 bases match TRBD1. The trim removed 6 bases at V and 2 bases at J, leaving 2 bases unmatched. CDR1 is SNHLY and CDR2 is FYNNEI in the germline V gene. This CDR3 comprises 14 residues. This chain's CDR3 is CASRRTGGNQPQHF. The CDR3 DNA reads as TGTGCCAGCAGGCGGACAGGGGGCAATCAGCCCCAGCATTTT.

The chain carries TRBV30 and TRBJ1-2; D gene uncertain. CDR1 GTSNPN and CDR2 SVGIG come from the germline V gene (reference sequence). Trimming took off 3 bases at V and 7 bases at J, with 15 bases between the two ends. The CDR3 has 13 residues. The CDR3 nucleotides read TGTGCCTGGAGCAACGGTCGAGGATTTGGCTACACCTTC. Encoded protein: CAWSNGRGFGYTF. The complete variable domain, with remaining parts taken from reference TRBV30 and TRBJ1-2, reads SQTIHQWPATLVQPVGSPLSLECTVEGTSNPNLYWYRQAAGRGLQLLFYSVGIGQISSEVPQNLSASRPQDRQFILSSKKLLLSDSGFYLCAWSNGRGFGYTFGSGTRLTVV.

This clone was seen once. V usage is TRBV9 and J usage is TRBJ2-2; no definite D call. The ends were cut back, 0 bases at V and 0 bases at J, with 3 bases in the middle. Germline V CDR1 and CDR2: SGDLS, YYNGEE. This CDR3 has 14 amino acids. DNA for the CDR3: TGTGCCAGCAGCGTAGGGGCGAACACCGGGGAGCTGTTTTTT. Encoded protein: CASSVGANTGELFF.

This clone was seen a few times. This CDR3 reads CASTFDRTNEQFF. CDR3 nucleotides: TGTGCCAGCACTTTCGACAGGACCAATGAGCAGTTCTTC. The J gene is TRBJ2-1, the V gene TRBV6-1; tentative D call: TRBD1 (6 bases). Trimming left V 7 bases short and J 6 bases short, with 13 bases between. In germline, CDR1 is MNHNS, CDR2 SASEGT. The length of the CDR3 is 13 residues.

The rearrangement joins TRBV29-1 to TRBJ2-7; D call uncertain. This CDR3 has 10 amino acids. V lost 0 bases to trimming and J lost 6 bases, with 3 bases between them. From germline, CDR1 is SQVTM and CDR2 ANQGSEA. In DNA, the CDR3 is TGCAGCGTTGAAGAGGGCGAGCAGTACTTC. Its protein product is CSVEEGEQYF.

This clone was recorded a few times. The rearrangement uses TRBV9 and TRBJ2-7, with TRBD2 identical over 8 bases. The CDR3 is 12 amino acids. In germline, CDR1 is SGDLS, CDR2 YYNGEE. The CDR3 DNA reads as TGTATGCCGATAGCGGGACCCTACGAGCAGTACTTC. It translates to CMPIAGPYEQYF.

The rearrangement uses TRBV30 and TRBJ1-1; unclear D gene. Looked up from germline, CDR1 is GTSNPN and CDR2 is SVGIG (reference sequence). Trimming cost V 4 bases and J 4 bases, with 16 bases left between them. The CDR3 extends over 14 amino acids. Written as DNA, the CDR3 is TGTGCCTGGACCCCGCTGAGGGCGGGCACTGAAGCTTTCTTT. It yields the protein CAWTPLRAGTEAFF. The entire variable domain, with the rest obtained from reference TRBV30 and TRBJ1-1, is as follows: SQTIHQWPATLVQPVGSPLSLECTVEGTSNPNLYWYRQAAGRGLQLLFYSVGIGQISSEVPQNLSASRPQDRQFILSSKKLLLSDSGFYLCAWTPLRAGTEAFFGQGTRLTVV.

This clone was found a few times. A much larger clone is a single base away; this may be a read error. This same CDR3 is encoded by further DNA sequences in the sample. The chain uses TRBV5-1 and TRBJ2-6; 7 bases are a match to TRBD2. The CDR3 length is 16 residues. The ends lost 0 bases at V and 4 bases at J; junction bases unmatched: 4. Per the germline V gene, CDR1 is SGHRS and CDR2 is YFSETQ. The CDR3 here is CASSLALAAGANVLTF. The CDR3 DNA reads as TGCGCCAGCAGCTTGGCCCTAGCGGCGGGGGCCAACGTCCTGACTTTC. Full variable domain (rest looked up from reference TRBV5-1 and TRBJ2-6): KAGVTQTPRYLIKTRGQQVTLSCSPISGHRSVSWYQQTPGQGLQFLFEYFSETQRNKGNFPGRFSGRQFSNSRSEMNVSTLELGDSALYLCASSLALAAGANVLTFGAGSRLTVL.

This chain links TRBV7-9 with TRBJ1-5; D ambiguous. In germline, CDR1 is SEHNR, CDR2 FQNEAQ (reference sequence). Trimming removed 0 bases at V and 5 bases at J, with 5 bases between. The CDR3 extends over 13 amino acids. The CDR3 loop reads CASSLAAHQPQHF. DNA for the CDR3: TGTGCCAGCAGCTTAGCGGCCCATCAGCCCCAGCATTTT. The full variable domain, with the rest looked up from reference TRBV7-9 and TRBJ1-5, is DTGVSQNPRHKITKRGQNVTFRCDPISEHNRLYWYRQTLGQGPEFLTYFQNEAQLEKSRLLSDRFSAERPKGSFSTLEIQRTEQGDSAMYLCASSLAAHQPQHFGDGTRLSIL.